One sample yielded the 18 T cell receptor beta chains listed below, sequenced in a study of blood T cell repertoires in COVID-19. Produced via immunoSEQ multiplex PCR; TCRdb's table is partial and in-frame only. This sample has about 250,000 clones, with about nine tenths found just once. What was sequenced was PBMCs or T cells enriched from blood (not recorded which). All receptors come from a man between 40 and 49 years old who had recovered from COVID-19.

The rearrangement links TRBV5-6 to TRBJ2-6; D is unclear. This CDR3 is built from 13 residues. Trimming took 2 bases from V and 2 from J, leaving 2 bases between them. CDR1 SGHDT and CDR2 YYEEEE come from the germline V gene. The CDR3 bases are TGTGCCAGCAGCTTTACTGGGGCCAACGTCCTGACTTTC. Residues: CASSFTGANVLTF.

The genes are TRBV28 and TRBJ2-2; 10 nucleotides line up with TRBD1. CDR1 MDHEN and CDR2 SYDVKM come from the germline V gene. This CDR3 contains 17 residues. The junction had 12 bases not matched to a gene; V was cut back by 5 bases and J by 6 bases. CDR3 nucleotide sequence: TGTGCCAGCAGTGATACCGGGACAGGGGTTGTGGCCGGGGAGCTGTTTTTT. It codes for CASSDTGTGVVAGELFF.

V usage is TRBV30 and J usage is TRBJ2-7; TRBD1 matches 7 bases. With 1 base clipped from V and 3 bases from J, the junction kept 15 bases outside the gene matches. Germline loops: CDR1 GTSNPN, CDR2 SVGIG (reference sequence). The CDR3 length is 17 residues. The CDR3 sequence: CAWSALRPGQKRYEQYF. CDR3 coding DNA: TGTGCCTGGAGTGCACTTCGACCGGGACAGAAACGCTACGAGCAGTACTTC. Together with reference TRBV30 and TRBJ2-7, the CDR3 gives the full variable domain: SQTIHQWPATLVQPVGSPLSLECTVEGTSNPNLYWYRQAAGRGLQLLFYSVGIGQISSEVPQNLSASRPQDRQFILSSKKLLLSDSGFYLCAWSALRPGQKRYEQYFGPGTRLTVT.

This chain uses TRBV7-3 with TRBJ1-6; 9 bases are a match to TRBD1. V lost 5 bases, J lost 6 bases, and 8 bases stayed unmatched. The CDR3 loop spans 16 amino acids. Germline V gene lookup returns CDR1 SGHTA and CDR2 FQGTGA. The CDR3 spells CASSPQTGGGNSPLHF. CDR3 in DNA: TGTGCCAGCAGCCCCCAGACAGGGGGAGGTAATTCACCCCTCCACTTT.

In this sample, this clone turned up a few times. The chain employs TRBV6-5 and TRBJ2-1, with a tentative D call TRBD2 (6 bases). Between the trimmed V and J ends, which lost 0 bases and 10 bases, there was a span of 7 bases. Germline CDR1 MNHEY, CDR2 SVGAGI. The length of the CDR3 is 12 residues. Here the CDR3 DNA reads TGTGCCAGCAGTTACTCGCGGGACGAGCAGTTCTTC. Protein: CASSYSRDEQFF.

In its sample, this clone was seen once. V is TRBV6-5 and J is TRBJ1-1; 9 bases fit TRBD1. Trimming at V came to 5 bases and at J to 5 bases, leaving 9 bases not matched to a gene. CDR3 length: 15 residues. CDR1 and CDR2 from the germline V gene are MNHEY and SVGAGI. CDR3 residues: CASSTQGALGTEAFF. As DNA, the CDR3 is TGTGCCAGCAGTACACAGGGGGCCCTGGGTACTGAAGCTTTCTTT.

The genes are TRBV29-1 and TRBJ2-7; a weak D match, TRBD1 (5 bases). This CDR3 contains 11 residues. The V end was cut by 4 bases, the J end by 2 bases, with 6 bases between. The germline CDR1 and CDR2 sequences are SQVTM and ANQGSEA. The CDR3 nucleotides are TGCAGCGTTGTGGGGCCCTACGAGCAGTACTTC. It encodes CSVVGPYEQYF.

The J gene is TRBJ2-3, the V gene TRBV30; 10 nucleotides match TRBD2. The CDR3 consists of 14 residues. V was pared by 5 bases and J by 4 bases, with 6 bases of the junction left unmatched. Germline CDR1 reads GTSNPN; CDR2 reads SVGIG (reference sequence). The CDR3 DNA follows: TGTGCCTGGTCGGGACTAGCGTTGGCAGATACGCAGTATTTT. Protein: CAWSGLALADTQYF.

This chain connects TRBV27 to TRBJ1-1, with 8 bases fitting TRBD1. Germline V gene lookup returns CDR1 MNHEY and CDR2 SMNVEV (reference sequence). V dropped 2 bases and J dropped 11; count of bases not matched to a gene: 7. The CDR3 runs to 13 residues. The CDR3 loop is CASSLGQGRNAFF. CDR3 coding DNA: TGTGCCAGCAGTTTAGGACAGGGAAGAAATGCTTTCTTT.

The rearrangement joins TRBV7-2 to TRBJ2-7; 9 bases line up with TRBD2. Trimming took 3 bases from V and 0 from J; bases not matched to a gene: 3. CDR3 length equals 15 residues. Germline CDR1 reads SGHTA; CDR2 reads FQGNSA. CDR3: CASSFLAGHSYEQYF. CDR3 coding DNA: TGTGCCAGCAGCTTTCTAGCGGGGCACTCCTACGAGCAGTACTTC.

The chain has TRBV5-5 and TRBJ1-2; the match to TRBD1 covers 9 bases. This CDR3 has 14 amino acids. V gave up 4 bases and J gave up 2 bases; unmatched junction bases: 3. Germline lookup yields CDR1 SGHKS and CDR2 YYEKEE (reference sequence). In DNA, the CDR3 is TGTGCCAGCAGCAGGGGACAGGGAAACTATGGCTACACCTTC. This codes for CASSRGQGNYGYTF. The full variable domain, in which reference TRBV5-5 and TRBJ1-2 provide the parts outside the CDR3, is DAGVTQSPTHLIKTRGQQVTLRCSPISGHKSVSWYQQVLGQGPQFIFQYYEKEERGRGNFPDRFSARQFPNYSSELNVNALLLGDSALYLCASSRGQGNYGYTFGSGTRLTVV.

The sample holds a few counts of this clone. The chain links TRBV7-8 to TRBJ1-1; 8 bases map to TRBD1. With 1 base clipped from V and 0 bases from J, the junction kept 4 bases outside the gene matches. CDR1 SGHVS and CDR2 FQNEAQ come from the germline V gene. The CDR3 runs 16 residues. The CDR3 coding sequence is TGTGCCAGCAGCTTAGTCGGACAGGGAATGAACACTGAAGCTTTCTTT. Amino acids: CASSLVGQGMNTEAFF. Full variable domain (outside the CDR3, taken from reference TRBV7-8 and TRBJ1-1): GAGVSQSPRYKVAKRGQDVALRCDPISGHVSLFWYQQALGQGPEFLTYFQNEAQLDKSGLPSDRFFAERPEGSVSTLKIQRTQQEDSAVYLCASSLVGQGMNTEAFFGQGTRLTVV.

The chain carries TRBV5-8 and TRBJ1-5; 9 nucleotides line up with TRBD1. Trimming took 4 bases from V and 2 from J; bases not matched to a gene: 7. Germline CDR1 is SGHTS and CDR2 is YDEGEE. The CDR3 totals 16 residues. The CDR3 here is CASSLGTGWGNQPQHF. Written as DNA, the CDR3 is TGTGCCAGCAGCCTAGGGACAGGGTGGGGCAATCAGCCCCAGCATTTT.

This clone was counted a single time. The rearrangement links TRBV6-5 to TRBJ2-7, with 9 nucleotides matching TRBD2. The CDR3 is 13 amino acids. After removal of 0 bases from V and 6 bases from J, the junction contained 0 bases not matched to a gene. Germline V gene sequence: CDR1 MNHEY, CDR2 SVGAGI. In DNA, the CDR3 is TGTGCCAGCAGTTACTCGACTAGCGGCGAGCAGTACTTC. This translates into CASSYSTSGEQYF.

The J gene is TRBJ2-1, the V gene TRBV11-2; perhaps TRBD2 as D (6 bases). V lost 11 bases to trimming and J lost 2 bases, with 10 bases between them. CDR3 size: 12 residues. Germline CDR1 SGHAT, CDR2 FQNNGV. CDR3 region: CALEGAYNEQFF. CDR3 nucleotides: TGTGCCCTGGAGGGCGCCTACAATGAGCAGTTCTTC.

This chain links TRBV6-1 with TRBJ1-6; 8 bases are a match to TRBD1. The germline V gene encodes CDR1 MNHNS and CDR2 SASEGT. The CDR3 totals 15 residues. Trimming took 5 bases from V and 5 from J; bases not matched to a gene: 5. The DNA for the CDR3 is TGTGCCAGCAGTACCGGACAGGGCAATAATTCACCCCTCCACTTT. This encodes CASSTGQGNNSPLHF.

The rearrangement uses TRBV6-5 and TRBJ1-2; 9 positions agree with TRBD1. Germline values: CDR1 MNHEY, CDR2 SVGAGI. CDR3 length: 14 amino acids. With V trimmed by 6 bases and J by 8 bases, 10 bases remained unmatched. The CDR3 sequence is CASSPGQGGWGYTF. In DNA, the CDR3 is TGTGCCAGCAGCCCGGGACAGGGAGGATGGGGCTACACCTTC.

This chain uses TRBV7-9 with TRBJ1-5, with TRBD1 matching over 7 bases. CDR3 length equals 16 residues. V gave up 0 bases and J gave up 3 bases; unmatched junction bases: 5. CDR1 is SEHNR, CDR2 FQNEAQ, per germline (reference sequence). The DNA for the CDR3 is TGTGCCAGCAGCTTAGCGGGGGACAGCCTCAATCAGCCCCAGCATTTT. Encoded protein: CASSLAGDSLNQPQHF.